What follows are 26 T cell receptor beta chains derived from one specimen sequenced in a study of blood T cell repertoires in COVID-19. Repertoires were generated with immunoSEQ multiplex PCR, while TCRdb's copy carries only in-frame clones and drops some. Of more than 250,000 clones detected, about 88% appear once; the ten largest clones hold about 3.6%. Source material: peripheral blood. All receptors derive from a man younger than 30 with active or convalescent COVID-19.

CDR3 DNA: TGTGCCAGCAGACTTACAGGGGGCCACGAGCAGTACTTC. It specifies CASRLTGGHEQYF. The rearrangement uses TRBV6-5 and TRBJ2-7, with 9 nucleotides matching TRBD1. Germline assignment: CDR1 MNHEY and CDR2 SVGAGI. The V gene end was trimmed by 6 bases and the J gene end by 5 bases; junction bases not matched to a gene: 5. The CDR3 runs to 13 residues.

The chain carries TRBV27 and TRBJ1-2, with TRBD1 identical over 10 bases. This CDR3 is built from 16 residues. Trimming at V came to 3 bases and at J to 6 bases, leaving 10 bases not matched to a gene. Germline-derived CDR1 and CDR2 are MNHEY and SMNVEV (reference sequence). DNA of the CDR3: TGTGCCAGCAGTTTGGAGTGGGACAGGGGTTTCGATGGCTACACCTTC. Its translation: CASSLEWDRGFDGYTF.

The V call is TRBV9, the J call TRBJ2-5, with D tentatively TRBD1 (6 bases). Trimming took 3 bases from V and 5 from J, leaving 14 bases between them. This CDR3 has 14 residues. CDR1 and CDR2 from the germline V gene are SGDLS and YYNGEE. The CDR3 region has the DNA TGTGCCAGCAGCGATCACCACAGGGCGGAGACCCAGTACTTC. It encodes CASSDHHRAETQYF.

The chain combines TRBV5-6 with TRBJ1-2, with 10 bases that match TRBD1. V trimming: 0 bases; J trimming: 6 bases; junction bases outside the gene matches: 5. The CDR3 length is 15 residues. Germline loops: CDR1 SGHDT, CDR2 YYEEEE. CDR3 in amino acids: CASSLGDRGSHGYTF. The CDR3 region has the DNA TGTGCCAGCAGCTTGGGGGACAGGGGAAGCCATGGCTACACCTTC.

This clone has more than one count but fewer than ten. The V call is TRBV7-9, the J call TRBJ1-3, with TRBD1 matching over 12 bases. This CDR3 is built from 19 residues. With V trimmed by 3 bases and J by 0 bases, 9 bases remained unmatched. Germline assignment: CDR1 SEHNR and CDR2 FQNEAQ (reference sequence). CDR3 DNA sequence: TGTGCCAGCAGCTTCACTCCGGGACAGGGGGCTAGCTCTGGAAACACCATATATTTT. Translating it yields CASSFTPGQGASSGNTIYF. The whole variable domain, filled in from reference TRBV7-9 and TRBJ1-3, reads DTGVSQNPRHKITKRGQNVTFRCDPISEHNRLYWYRQTLGQGPEFLTYFQNEAQLEKSRLLSDRFSAERPKGSFSTLEIQRTEQGDSAMYLCASSFTPGQGASSGNTIYFGEGSWLTVV.

This chain connects TRBV10-3 to TRBJ2-3, with D unresolved. CDR3 length equals 14 residues. Trimming stripped 3 bases from V and 0 bases from J, with 7 bases between. Germline V gene lookup returns CDR1 ENHRY and CDR2 SYGVKD. The CDR3 protein is CAISDSGSTDTQYF. CDR3 nucleotide sequence: TGTGCCATCAGTGACTCGGGTAGCACAGATACGCAGTATTTT.

This clone was observed a single time. This rearrangement joins TRBV27 to TRBJ2-2, with a weak D call TRBD2 (7 bases). CDR3 length equals 14 residues. The V and J ends lost 3 bases and 9 bases respectively, with 14 bases between them. Germline V gene sequence: CDR1 MNHEY, CDR2 SMNVEV (reference sequence). This CDR3 is CASSLGGGGRELFF. In nucleotides, the CDR3 is TGTGCCAGCAGTTTGGGGGGGGGCGGAAGGGAGCTGTTTTTT.

The chain links TRBV30 to TRBJ2-5, with D possibly TRBD1 on 7 matching bases. The CDR3 runs 13 residues. Trimming stripped 2 bases from V and 7 bases from J, with 14 bases between. Germline V gene lookup returns CDR1 GTSNPN and CDR2 SVGIG (reference sequence). The CDR3 region is CAWSPRQGGTQYF. CDR3 DNA: TGTGCCTGGAGTCCAAGACAGGGAGGGACCCAGTACTTC.

V usage is TRBV18 and J usage is TRBJ2-2, with 8 bases aligning to TRBD2. Germline CDR1 is KGHSH and CDR2 is LQKENI. The CDR3 is 16 residues long. With 6 bases clipped from V and 1 base from J, the junction kept 7 bases outside the gene matches. CDR3 DNA: TGTGCCAGCTCGCTGACTAGCGAGGGGAACACCGGGGAGCTGTTTTTT. Residues: CASSLTSEGNTGELFF.

The J gene is TRBJ1-4, the V gene TRBV28; D call uncertain. Trimming took off 8 bases at V and 1 base at J, with 11 bases between the two ends. In germline, CDR1 is MDHEN, CDR2 SYDVKM. The CDR3 loop spans 14 amino acids. The CDR3 sequence: CASGSTLTNEKLFF. The DNA of the CDR3 is TGTGCCAGCGGGTCGACATTAACTAATGAAAAACTGTTTTTT.

The J gene is TRBJ1-3, the V gene TRBV7-9; D gene uncertain. The CDR3 has 16 amino acids. Trimming removed 0 bases from V and 0 bases from J, with 9 bases in between. Germline CDR1 and CDR2: SEHNR and FQNEAQ (reference sequence). The CDR3 DNA sequence: TGTGCCAGCAGCTTAGCGATCCCTATCTCTGGAAACACCATATATTTT. Translated, it gives CASSLAIPISGNTIYF.

The chain recombines TRBV4-1 with TRBJ1-2; 7 bases agree with TRBD1. There are 16 residues in the CDR3. V trimming: 1 base; J trimming: 6 bases; junction bases outside the gene matches: 11. Germline V lookup: CDR1 MGHRA, CDR2 YSYEKL. The CDR3: CASSQVGRGVGNGYTF. DNA of the CDR3: TGCGCCAGCAGCCAAGTTGGCAGGGGGGTAGGAAATGGCTACACCTTC.

The CDR3 sequence: CATSELGQGAGDTQYF. The DNA for the CDR3 is TGTGCCACCAGTGAACTGGGACAGGGGGCCGGAGATACGCAGTATTTT. The rearrangement links TRBV24-1 to TRBJ2-3, with 12 bases fitting TRBD1. With 4 bases clipped from V and 5 bases from J, the junction kept 6 bases outside the gene matches. This CDR3 spans 16 amino acids. Per the germline V gene, CDR1 is KGHDR and CDR2 is SFDVKD.

This rearrangement joins TRBV5-1 to TRBJ2-1; 7 bases agree with TRBD2. J was trimmed by 2 bases and V by 0 bases; bases with no gene match: 8. Germline-derived CDR1 and CDR2 are SGHRS and YFSETQ. The CDR3 is 17 amino acids. As DNA, the CDR3 is TGCGCCAGCAGCTTGGAAGGCGGGAGAGGGGCCTACAATGAGCAGTTCTTC. Amino acid sequence: CASSLEGGRGAYNEQFF.

This clone was seen only a few times. The chain carries TRBV6-5 and TRBJ2-7; D is perhaps TRBD2 (5 bases). This CDR3 is built from 14 residues. V was pared by 7 bases and J by 2 bases, with 15 bases between. CDR1 and CDR2 from the germline V gene are MNHEY and SVGAGI. This chain's CDR3 is CASIRRAGAYEQYF. Written as DNA, the CDR3 is TGTGCCAGCATAAGGCGGGCGGGTGCCTACGAGCAGTACTTC.

The J gene is TRBJ2-7, the V gene TRBV29-1, with unresolved D. The CDR3 is 12 amino acids. V lost 4 bases and J lost 6, with 13 bases in between. Germline loops: CDR1 SQVTM, CDR2 ANQGSEA. The CDR3 here is CSVALQAVEQYF. The CDR3 coding sequence is TGCAGCGTTGCGCTTCAGGCTGTCGAGCAGTACTTC.

The chain carries TRBV6-5 and TRBJ2-5; possibly TRBD2 for D (5 bases). Germline CDR1 and CDR2: MNHEY and SVGAGI. This CDR3 spans 13 amino acids. V lost 6 bases to trimming and J lost 5 bases, with 13 bases between them. The CDR3 DNA is TGTGCCAGCAGACGCCCTCCTAGCGAGACCCAGTACTTC. Translation gives CASRRPPSETQYF.

This CDR3 reads CASSFRNTEAFF. CDR3 sequence (DNA): TGTGCCAGCAGCTTCCGTAACACTGAAGCTTTCTTT. The chain joins TRBV7-9 to TRBJ1-1, with no clear D. Germline V lookup: CDR1 SEHNR, CDR2 FQNEAQ (reference sequence). Trimming took off 3 bases at V and 2 bases at J, with 4 bases between the two ends. This CDR3 spans 12 amino acids.

This clone showed up just once. This rearrangement joins TRBV3-1 (or the pseudogene TRBV3-2) to TRBJ2-3, with TRBD2 matching 14 bases. V lost 4 bases to trimming and J lost 5 bases; unmatched junction nucleotides: 2. The CDR3 has 15 residues. Germline V gives CDR1 LGHDT, CDR2 YNNKEL (reference sequence). This CDR3 is CASSLGLAGEDTQYF. As DNA, the CDR3 is TGTGCCAGCAGCCTGGGACTAGCGGGAGAAGATACGCAGTATTTT.

As to this clone: The junction and the germline gene differ at one end; a read error may be behind it. The chain has TRBV5-1 and TRBJ2-7; 9 nucleotides agree with TRBD1. CDR1 SGHRS and CDR2 YFSETQ come from the germline V gene. The CDR3 has 15 residues. CDR3 protein: CASSLGQGSYYEQYF. In nucleotides, the CDR3 is TGCGCCAGCAGTTTGGGACAGGGATCGTACTACGAGCAGTACTTC.

The rearrangement joins TRBV5-1 to TRBJ2-3, with 7 positions matching TRBD1. The CDR3 runs 14 residues. The junction had 8 bases not matched to a gene; V was cut back by 2 bases and J by 8 bases. The germline gives CDR1 SGHRS, CDR2 YFSETQ. The CDR3 loop reads CASSLGGSDGTQYF. The CDR3 DNA follows: TGCGCCAGCAGCTTAGGGGGCTCTGATGGTACGCAGTATTTT.

The V call is TRBV5-6, the J call TRBJ2-1, with D hard to call. This CDR3 is 15 amino acids long. The germline gives CDR1 SGHDT, CDR2 YYEEEE. The V end lost 2 bases, the J end lost 2 bases, and 11 bases lay between the germline ends. Here the CDR3 reads CASSLGDETYNEQFF. The DNA for the CDR3 is TGTGCCAGCAGCTTAGGAGACGAAACCTACAATGAGCAGTTCTTC.

The chain links TRBV14 to TRBJ2-5; D remains ambiguous. This CDR3 region has 14 residues. Trimming took off 2 bases at V and 7 bases at J, with 14 bases between the two ends. CDR1 is SGHDN and CDR2 is FVKESK in the germline V gene. This CDR3 reads CASSQSSAVGTQYF. CDR3 nucleotides: TGTGCCAGCAGCCAATCCAGCGCGGTGGGGACCCAGTACTTC.

The rearrangement joins TRBV5-1 to TRBJ1-2; tentative D call: TRBD1 (6 bases). The CDR3 is 12 amino acids. Germline V gives CDR1 SGHRS, CDR2 YFSETQ. V lost 7 bases to trimming and J lost 14 bases, with 21 bases between them. CDR3 in amino acids: CASEGDNRWRTF. CDR3 DNA: TGCGCCAGCGAGGGGGATAACAGGTGGCGGACCTTC. The whole variable domain, remainder taken from reference TRBV5-1 and TRBJ1-2, is KAGVTQTPRYLIKTRGQQVTLSCSPISGHRSVSWYQQTPGQGLQFLFEYFSETQRNKGNFPGRFSGRQFSNSRSEMNVSTLELGDSALYLCASEGDNRWRTFGSGTRLTVV.

The rearrangement joins TRBV27 to TRBJ2-2; maybe TRBD2 (5 bases). Per germline, CDR1 MNHEY and CDR2 SMNVEV (reference sequence). The CDR3 has 17 residues. Trimming took off 2 bases at V and 4 bases at J, with 17 bases between the two ends. Written as DNA, the CDR3 is TGTGCCAGCAGTTTAGGGATTCACCGGGGTAGCACCGGGGAGCTGTTTTTT. Protein product: CASSLGIHRGSTGELFF.

This chain uses TRBV19 with TRBJ2-1, with 10 positions matching TRBD1. J was trimmed by 9 bases and V by 7 bases; bases with no gene match: 12. Germline values: CDR1 LNHDA, CDR2 SQIVND (reference sequence). The CDR3 is 15 residues long. Written as DNA, the CDR3 is TGTGCCAGTACTACCGACAGGGGGCTAAGGCGTGAGCAGTTCTTC. It translates to CASTTDRGLRREQFF.